A single sample gave rise to the 10 T cell receptor beta chains below, sequenced in a study of T-cell memory formation after mild COVID-19. From the 5' RACE reads, TCRdb called clonotypes with MiXCR, one entry per CDR3 protein. The profile shows roughly 620,000 distinct CDR3 sequences, around 17% of them singletons. Specimen: PBMCs or a T cell subset sorted from them (not recorded which). The receptors here all came from an adult woman who had mild COVID-19 (a few samples of this study predate the infection). Cell type and time point are not known.

This clonotype was seen a few times. The chain combines TRBV7-8 with TRBJ2-1; TRBD2 aligns across 7 bases. The CDR3 is made up of 17 amino acids. Germline V gene data show CDR1 as SGHVS and CDR2 as FQNEAQ. With 2 bases clipped from V and 0 bases from J, the junction kept 7 bases outside the gene matches. This CDR3 reads CASSLRGAGSSYNEQFF. DNA of the CDR3: TGTGCCAGCAGCTTAAGGGGAGCGGGGAGCTCCTACAATGAGCAGTTCTTC.

This rearrangement joins TRBV4-1 to TRBJ2-3; D possibly matches TRBD1 or TRBD2 (5 bases each). Deletions cut 0 bases from V and 1 base from J, with 20 bases between. The CDR3 spans 19 residues. Germline V lookup: CDR1 MGHRA, CDR2 YSYEKL. CDR3 protein: CASSQDLGRAGAGTDTQYF. CDR3 DNA sequence: TGCGCCAGCAGCCAAGATCTTGGTCGCGCCGGGGCCGGCACAGATACGCAGTATTTT.

In its sample, this clonotype was seen many times. The CDR3 region is CASSPRTGGYNEQFF. The DNA of the CDR3 is TGTGCCAGCAGTCCCCGGACAGGGGGCTACAATGAGCAGTTCTTC. The chain couples TRBV12-3 or TRBV12-4 to TRBJ2-1; 10 nucleotides agree with TRBD1. Losses at the gene ends were 5 bases for V and 3 bases for J; bases not matched to a gene: 4. The length of the CDR3 is 15 residues.

This clonotype has ten or more counts. The chain carries TRBV7-6 and TRBJ1-1; D remains unclear. There are 14 residues in the CDR3. Deletions cut 0 bases from V and 0 bases from J, with 5 bases between. Germline V lookup: CDR1 SGHVS, CDR2 FNYEAQ. CDR3 loop: CASSLALMNTEAFF. CDR3 in DNA: TGTGCCAGCAGCTTAGCTCTCATGAACACTGAAGCTTTCTTT.

V is TRBV6-6 and J is TRBJ1-4; a possible D gene is TRBD1 (5 bases). Trimming took 2 bases from V and 8 from J, leaving 15 bases between them. The germline V gene has CDR1 MNHNY and CDR2 SVGAGI (reference sequence). This CDR3 has 15 amino acids. CDR3 in amino acids: CASSYTQVGGEKLFF. DNA for the CDR3: TGTGCCAGCAGTTACACACAGGTTGGGGGGGAAAAACTGTTTTTT.

The chain recombines TRBV9 with TRBJ2-7; 8 nucleotides line up with TRBD2. Germline assignment: CDR1 SGDLS and CDR2 YYNGEE. V shed 2 bases, J shed 0 bases, and the junction held 4 bases outside the gene matches. The CDR3 length is 15 residues. The CDR3 spells CASSVSSGSSYEQYF. For the CDR3, the DNA is TGTGCCAGCAGCGTGTCCAGCGGGAGCTCCTACGAGCAGTACTTC.

The chain combines TRBV4-2 with TRBJ1-1; TRBD1 aligns across 7 bases. CDR1 is LGHNA, CDR2 YNFKEQ, per germline. V shed 4 bases and J 1 base; nucleotides not matched to a gene: 9. The CDR3 consists of 16 residues. In DNA, the CDR3 is TGTGCCAGCAGCCGGATCGGACAGGTCGGGAACACTGAAGCTTTCTTT. Its translation: CASSRIGQVGNTEAFF.

This clonotype was counted only a few times. This chain joins TRBV5-1 and TRBJ2-1; TRBD1 agrees at 9 bases. Looked up from germline, CDR1 is SGHRS and CDR2 is YFSETQ. V gave up 4 bases and J gave up 8 bases; unmatched junction bases: 7. CDR3 length equals 14 residues. CDR3 residues: CASSTGQGWDEQFF. The CDR3 DNA reads as TGCGCCAGCAGCACTGGACAGGGGTGGGATGAGCAGTTCTTC.

This clonotype was seen only a few times. The V call is TRBV20-1, the J call TRBJ2-3, with TRBD2 matching over 10 bases. Germline CDR1 and CDR2: DFQATT and SNEGSKA (reference sequence). V lost 1 base and J lost 0; bases outside the gene matches: 1. This CDR3 is built from 15 residues. The CDR3 loop reads CSARATSGSTDTQYF. CDR3 nucleotides: TGCAGTGCTAGAGCGACTAGCGGGAGCACAGATACGCAGTATTTT.

A few counts support this clonotype. V and J are TRBV15 and TRBJ2-2; the match to TRBD1 covers 12 bases. Germline CDR1 reads LNHNV; CDR2 reads YYDKDF (reference sequence). The CDR3 has 15 residues. The J segment lost 7 bases and the V segment lost 5 bases, leaving 5 bases of the junction unmatched. CDR3 amino acids: CATSRGQGAFGELFF. The CDR3 nucleotides are TGTGCCACCAGCCGGGGACAGGGGGCATTCGGGGAGCTGTTTTTT.